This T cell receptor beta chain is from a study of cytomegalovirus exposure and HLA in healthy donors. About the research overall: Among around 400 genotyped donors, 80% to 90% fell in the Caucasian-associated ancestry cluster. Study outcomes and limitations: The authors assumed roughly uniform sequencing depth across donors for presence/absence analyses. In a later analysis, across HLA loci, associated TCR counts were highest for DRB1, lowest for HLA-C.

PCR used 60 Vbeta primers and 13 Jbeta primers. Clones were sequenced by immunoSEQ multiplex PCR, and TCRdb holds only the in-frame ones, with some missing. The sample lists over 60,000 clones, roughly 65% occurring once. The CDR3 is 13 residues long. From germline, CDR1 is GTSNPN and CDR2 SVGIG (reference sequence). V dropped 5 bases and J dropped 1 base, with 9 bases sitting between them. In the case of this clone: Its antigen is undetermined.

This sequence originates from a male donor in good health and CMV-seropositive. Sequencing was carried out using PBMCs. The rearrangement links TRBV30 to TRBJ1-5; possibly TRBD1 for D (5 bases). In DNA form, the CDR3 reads TGTGCCTGGCAGGGTCAGAGCAATCAGCCCCAGCATTTT. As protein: CAWQGQSNQPQHF.